This is a list of T cell receptor beta chains from one sample in a study of control samples from healthy donors and cancer patients. TCRdb's table, derived via immunoSEQ multiplex PCR, lists solely in-frame clones and lacks some. The table shows approximately 120,000 clones, with about 89% occurring only once. The sample taken for sequencing was blood. These TCRs come from a woman aged 45-59 years in good health. Both conserved end residues are part of each CDR3. The D gene is left open where the match is weak. Expanded clones get a size class; other rows say once, few or many, or leave the size out.

TRBV2	TRBJ1-6	NA	NA	TGTGCCAGCAGTGAAGACGCAGATTATAATTCACCCCTCCACTTT	CASSEDADYNSPLHF
TRBV27	TRBJ2-7	TRBD2	NA	TGTGCCAGCAGTTTACCGGGACTAGCGTTTGAGCAGTACTTC	CASSLPGLAFEQYF
TRBV2	TRBJ2-1	TRBD2	NA	TGTGCCAGCAGTGAAGCGCCCGGGACTAGCGCTTACAATGAGCAGTTCTTC	CASSEAPGTSAYNEQFF
TRBV6-6	TRBJ1-5	NA	NA	TGTGCCAGCAGTCAATTACCTGGTGCCGGGACGAATCAGCCCCAGCATTTT	CASSQLPGAGTNQPQHF
TRBV4-3	TRBJ1-6	NA	NA	TGCGCCAGCAGCCAAGAATGGCGCTTAAACTCACCCCTCCACTTT	CASSQEWRLNSPLHF
TRBV6-1	TRBJ2-3	NA	NA	TGTGCCAGCAGTGGCCTTTGGGCAGAAAGTACTAGCACAGATACGCAGTATTTT	CASSGLWAESTSTDTQYF
TRBV27	TRBJ1-1	TRBD1	NA	TGTGCCAGCAGTTGGACAGGGGGGAAAACTGAAGCTTTCTTT	CASSWTGGKTEAFF
TRBV19	TRBJ1-1	NA	NA	TGTGCCAGTAGAACGGGCGGGGGCACTGAAGCTTTCTTT	CASRTGGGTEAFF
TRBV14	TRBJ2-5	NA	NA	TGTGCCAGCAGCCCCTTCCAAGGGGTAGAGACCCAGTACTTC	CASSPFQGVETQYF
TRBV18	TRBJ2-7	TRBD1	NA	TGTGCCAGCTTACCCGGGACAGGGAGCTACGAGCAGTACTTC	CASLPGTGSYEQYF
TRBV11-3	TRBJ1-5	NA	NA	TGTGCCAGCAGCTTAGGAGAAATAGGGAGCAATCAGCCCCAGCATTTT	CASSLGEIGSNQPQHF
TRBV11-2	TRBJ2-7	NA	NA	TGTGCCAGCAGCTTAGTAGCGACAGTGGAGCAGTACTTC	CASSLVATVEQYF
TRBV5-1	TRBJ2-2	NA	NA	TGCGCCAGCAGCTTGGTGGTGGCCGGGGAGCTGTTTTTT	CASSLVVAGELFF
TRBV11-2	TRBJ1-1	NA	NA	TGTGCCAGCAGCTTAGGGCAGGGGAACACTGAAGCTTTCTTT	CASSLGQGNTEAFF
TRBV6-5	TRBJ2-3	TRBD1	NA	TGTGCCAGCAGCAGGGGGCGCGGGGCAGATACGCAGTATTTT	CASSRGRGADTQYF
TRBV6-2/TRBV6-3	TRBJ1-2	NA	NA	TGTGCCAGCAGTACACCTAACTATGGCTACACCTTC	CASSTPNYGYTF
TRBV5-1	TRBJ2-2	NA	NA	TGCGCCAGCAGCCTGGGCCACCGGGACGTGAACACCGGGGAGCTGTTTTTT	CASSLGHRDVNTGELFF
TRBV19	TRBJ1-1	TRBD1	NA	TGTGCCAGTAGCCCGACCGGACAGGGACAGGAAGCTTTCTTT	CASSPTGQGQEAFF
TRBV5-6	TRBJ2-7	TRBD2	NA	TGTGCCAGCAGCTTGGAGCGGGGGTTGGAGCAGTACTTC	CASSLERGLEQYF
TRBV3-1/TRBV3-2	TRBJ2-5	TRBD2	NA	TGTGCCAGCAGCCAATCCCGAGGACTAGCGGGAGAGACCCAGTACTTC	CASSQSRGLAGETQYF
TRBV7-8	TRBJ1-1	NA	few	TGTGCCAGCAGCTTCAACAGGGAACGCGCTTTCTTT	CASSFNRERAFF
TRBV5-6	TRBJ1-5	NA	many	TGTGCCAGCAGCTTCCAAGGGAGGAATCAGCCCCAGCATTTT	CASSFQGRNQPQHF
TRBV30	TRBJ1-5	NA	NA	TGTGCCTTGTCGGGGGGGGAGGGACAGCCCCAGCATTTT	CALSGGEGQPQHF
TRBV5-1	TRBJ2-3	TRBD2	NA	TGCGCCAGCAGCTTGTCCGGGTGGGAGGGACCCACAGATACGCAGTATTTT	CASSLSGWEGPTDTQYF
TRBV29-1	TRBJ2-7	TRBD2	NA	TGCAGCTCCCGAAGGAGGGAGGGTGTTTACGAGCAGTACTTC	CSSRRREGVYEQYF
TRBV27	TRBJ1-4	NA	NA	TGTGCCAGCAGTTTTAGGTCAGGGTTCGAAAAACTGTTTTTT	CASSFRSGFEKLFF
TRBV7-9	TRBJ2-2	NA	NA	TGTGCCAGCAGCTTAGTGGTATCCACCGGGGAGCTGTTTTTT	CASSLVVSTGELFF
TRBV19	TRBJ1-4	NA	NA	TGTGCCAGTAGTATCGGCGTCAGGCACAATGAAAAACTGTTTTTT	CASSIGVRHNEKLFF
TRBV25-1	TRBJ2-3	NA	NA	TGTGCCAGCAGTGAAACTGGGCCTAGAACGGATACGCAGTATTTT	CASSETGPRTDTQYF